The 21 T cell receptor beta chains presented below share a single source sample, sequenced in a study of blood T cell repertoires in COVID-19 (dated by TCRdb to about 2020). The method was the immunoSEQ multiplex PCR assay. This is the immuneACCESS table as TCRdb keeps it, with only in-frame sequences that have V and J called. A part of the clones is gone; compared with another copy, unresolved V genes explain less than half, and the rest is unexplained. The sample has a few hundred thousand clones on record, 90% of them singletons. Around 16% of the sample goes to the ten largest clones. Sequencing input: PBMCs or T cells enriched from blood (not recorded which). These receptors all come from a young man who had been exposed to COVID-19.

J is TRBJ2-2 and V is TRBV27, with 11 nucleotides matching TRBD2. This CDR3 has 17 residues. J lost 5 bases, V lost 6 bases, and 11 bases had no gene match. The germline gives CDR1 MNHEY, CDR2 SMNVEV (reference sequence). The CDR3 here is CASRRLAGGRRTGELFF. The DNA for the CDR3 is TGTGCCAGCAGGCGCCTAGCGGGGGGCAGGCGGACCGGGGAGCTGTTTTTT.

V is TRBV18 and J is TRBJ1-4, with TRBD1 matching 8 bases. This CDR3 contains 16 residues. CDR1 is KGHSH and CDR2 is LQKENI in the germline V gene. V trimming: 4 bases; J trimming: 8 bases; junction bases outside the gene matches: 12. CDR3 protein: CASSLTTGASGEKLFF. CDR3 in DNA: TGTGCCAGCTCACTAACGACAGGGGCGTCAGGCGAAAAACTGTTTTTT.

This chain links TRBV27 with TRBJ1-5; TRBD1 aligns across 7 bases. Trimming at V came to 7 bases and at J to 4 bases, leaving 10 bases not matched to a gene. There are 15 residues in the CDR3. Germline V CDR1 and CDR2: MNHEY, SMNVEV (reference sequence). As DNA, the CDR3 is TGTGCCAGCAATCTAGGGGGCGGAGGGAATCAGCCCCAGCATTTT. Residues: CASNLGGGGNQPQHF.

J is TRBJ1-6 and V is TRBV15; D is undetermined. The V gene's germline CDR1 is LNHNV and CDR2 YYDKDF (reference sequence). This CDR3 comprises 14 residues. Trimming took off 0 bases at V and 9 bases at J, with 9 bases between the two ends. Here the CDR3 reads CATSRETGTSPLHF. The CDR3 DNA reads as TGTGCCACCAGCAGAGAGACTGGAACTTCACCCCTCCACTTT.

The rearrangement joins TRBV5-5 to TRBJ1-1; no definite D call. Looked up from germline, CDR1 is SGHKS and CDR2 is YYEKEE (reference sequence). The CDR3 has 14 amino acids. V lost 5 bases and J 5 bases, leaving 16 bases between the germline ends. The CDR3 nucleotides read TGTGCCAGCAGTTACAAGCCAGGTGAAACTGAAGCTTTCTTT. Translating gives CASSYKPGETEAFF.

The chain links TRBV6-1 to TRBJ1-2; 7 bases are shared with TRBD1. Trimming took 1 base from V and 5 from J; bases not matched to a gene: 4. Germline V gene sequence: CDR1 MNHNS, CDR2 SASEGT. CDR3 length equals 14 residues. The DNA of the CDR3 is TGTGCCAGCAGTGAAGAGGGACAGAGATATGGCTACACCTTC. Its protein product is CASSEEGQRYGYTF.

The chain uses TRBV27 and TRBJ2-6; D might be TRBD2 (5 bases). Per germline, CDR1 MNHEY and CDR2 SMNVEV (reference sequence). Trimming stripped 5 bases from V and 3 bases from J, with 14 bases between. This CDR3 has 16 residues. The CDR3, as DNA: TGTGCCAGCAGTCCCACGGTTGGAGGTGGGGCCAACGTCCTGACTTTC. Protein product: CASSPTVGGGANVLTF.

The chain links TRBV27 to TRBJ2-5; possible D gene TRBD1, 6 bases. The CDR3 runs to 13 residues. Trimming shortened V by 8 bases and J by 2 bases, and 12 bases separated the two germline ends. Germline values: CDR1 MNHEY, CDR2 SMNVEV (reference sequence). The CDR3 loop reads CASATGRQETQYF. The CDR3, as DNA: TGTGCCAGCGCGACAGGTCGTCAAGAGACCCAGTACTTC.

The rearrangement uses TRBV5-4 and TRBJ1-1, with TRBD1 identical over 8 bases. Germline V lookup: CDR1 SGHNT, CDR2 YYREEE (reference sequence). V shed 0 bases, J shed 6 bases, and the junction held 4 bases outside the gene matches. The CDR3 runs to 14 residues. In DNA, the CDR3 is TGTGCCAGCAGCTTGGGACAGGGGATCCCTGAAGCTTTCTTT. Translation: CASSLGQGIPEAFF. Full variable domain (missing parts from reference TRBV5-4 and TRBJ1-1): ETGVTQSPTHLIKTRGQQVTLRCSSQSGHNTVSWYQQALGQGPQFIFQYYREEENGRGNFPPRFSGLQFPNYSSELNVNALELDDSALYLCASSLGQGIPEAFFGQGTRLTVV.

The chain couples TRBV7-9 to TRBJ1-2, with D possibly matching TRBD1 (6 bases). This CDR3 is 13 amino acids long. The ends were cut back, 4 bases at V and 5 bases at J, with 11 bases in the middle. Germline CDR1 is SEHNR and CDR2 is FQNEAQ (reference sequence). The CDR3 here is CASSSGQLYGYTF. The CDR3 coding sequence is TGTGCCAGCAGCTCAGGACAGCTTTATGGCTACACCTTC.

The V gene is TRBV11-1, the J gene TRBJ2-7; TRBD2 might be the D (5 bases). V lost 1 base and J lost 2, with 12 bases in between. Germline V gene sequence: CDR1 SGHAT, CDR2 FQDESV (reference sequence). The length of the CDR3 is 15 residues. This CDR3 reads CASSLGGNRAYEQYF. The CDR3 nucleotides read TGTGCCAGCAGCTTAGGAGGGAACAGAGCCTACGAGCAGTACTTC.

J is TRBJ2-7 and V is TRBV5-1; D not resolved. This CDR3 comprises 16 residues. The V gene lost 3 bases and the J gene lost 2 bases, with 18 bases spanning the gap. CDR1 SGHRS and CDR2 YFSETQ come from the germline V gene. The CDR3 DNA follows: TGCGCCAGCAGCTACACCCTCCGACACCCACCCTACGAGCAGTACTTC. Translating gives CASSYTLRHPPYEQYF.

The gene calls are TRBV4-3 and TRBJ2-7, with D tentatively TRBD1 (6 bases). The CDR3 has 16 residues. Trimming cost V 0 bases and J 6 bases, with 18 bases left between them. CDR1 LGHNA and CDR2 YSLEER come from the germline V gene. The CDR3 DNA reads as TGCGCCAGCAGCCAAGACTGGGGCGTCAGCAGGGGCGAGCAGTACTTC. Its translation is CASSQDWGVSRGEQYF.

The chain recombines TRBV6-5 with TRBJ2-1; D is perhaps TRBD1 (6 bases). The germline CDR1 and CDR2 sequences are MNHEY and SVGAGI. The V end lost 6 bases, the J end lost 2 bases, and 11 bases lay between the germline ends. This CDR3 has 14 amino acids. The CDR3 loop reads CASRKGEAYNEQFF. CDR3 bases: TGTGCCAGCAGGAAGGGGGAAGCCTACAATGAGCAGTTCTTC.

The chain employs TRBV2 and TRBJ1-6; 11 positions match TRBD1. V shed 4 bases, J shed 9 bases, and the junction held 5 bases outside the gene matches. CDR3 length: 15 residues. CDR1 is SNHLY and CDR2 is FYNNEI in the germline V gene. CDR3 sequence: CASSVLGQGASPLHF. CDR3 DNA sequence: TGTGCCAGCAGTGTCTTAGGACAGGGGGCTTCACCCCTCCACTTT.

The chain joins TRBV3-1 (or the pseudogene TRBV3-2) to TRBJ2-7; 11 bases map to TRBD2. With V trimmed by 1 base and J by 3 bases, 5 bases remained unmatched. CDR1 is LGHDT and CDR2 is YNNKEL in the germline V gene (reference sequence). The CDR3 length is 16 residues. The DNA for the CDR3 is TGTGCCAGCAGCCAAGCTAGCGGGGGGCACATCTACGAGCAGTACTTC. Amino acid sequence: CASSQASGGHIYEQYF.

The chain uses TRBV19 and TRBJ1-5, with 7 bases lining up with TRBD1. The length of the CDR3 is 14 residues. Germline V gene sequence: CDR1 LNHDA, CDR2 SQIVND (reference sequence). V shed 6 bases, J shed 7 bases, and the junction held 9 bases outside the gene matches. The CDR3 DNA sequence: TGTGCCAGTAGAAGTCGAGGGGGCAGGCAGCCCCAGCATTTT. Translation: CASRSRGGRQPQHF.

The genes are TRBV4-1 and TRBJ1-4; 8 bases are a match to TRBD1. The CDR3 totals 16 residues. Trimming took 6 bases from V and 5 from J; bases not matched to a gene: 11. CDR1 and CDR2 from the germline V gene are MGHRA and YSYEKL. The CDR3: CASRALGGTGNEKLFF. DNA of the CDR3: TGCGCCAGCAGAGCTTTAGGCGGGACAGGCAATGAAAAACTGTTTTTT.

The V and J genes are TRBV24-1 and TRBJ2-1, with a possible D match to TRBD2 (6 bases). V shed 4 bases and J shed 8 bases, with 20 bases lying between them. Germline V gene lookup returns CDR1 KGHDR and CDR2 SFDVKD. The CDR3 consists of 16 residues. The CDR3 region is CATSDSGTPLRDEQFF. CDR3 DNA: TGTGCCACCAGTGACTCCGGGACTCCCTTGCGGGATGAGCAGTTCTTC.

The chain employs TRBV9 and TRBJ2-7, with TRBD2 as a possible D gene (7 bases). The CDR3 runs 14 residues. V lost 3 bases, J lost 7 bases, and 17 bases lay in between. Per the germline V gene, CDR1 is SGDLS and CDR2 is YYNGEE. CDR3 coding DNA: TGTGCCAGCAGCGACAGCGGGACAAAATTGGAGCAGTACTTC. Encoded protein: CASSDSGTKLEQYF.

For the CDR3, the DNA is TGTGCCAGCAGTTTTACCGCGAATCAGCCCCAGCATTTT. This sequence encodes CASSFTANQPQHF. V and J are TRBV12-3 or TRBV12-4 and TRBJ1-5; D not certain. This CDR3 has 13 residues. V dropped 3 bases and J dropped 4 bases, with 7 bases sitting between them.